These 17 T cell receptor beta chains share one sample of origin, sequenced in a study of blood T cell repertoires in COVID-19. Generated by immunoSEQ multiplex PCR, the TCRdb table keeps only in-frame clones and is missing some. The table lists 150,000 to 200,000 clones, 76% of them singletons, with about 15% in the top ten. Sequenced: PBMCs or T cells enriched from blood (not recorded which). These receptors were obtained from a woman in her forties or fifties with acute COVID-19.

V is TRBV30 and J is TRBJ1-3; no clear D. Germline V gives CDR1 GTSNPN, CDR2 SVGIG (reference sequence). The CDR3 covers 16 residues. Trimming cost V 0 bases and J 2 bases, with 14 bases left between them. CDR3 sequence reads: CAWSVWATGAGNTIYF. The DNA of the CDR3 is TGTGCCTGGAGTGTCTGGGCCACCGGGGCTGGAAACACCATATATTTT.

This chain joins TRBV5-1 and TRBJ2-2; TRBD1 matches 8 bases. The ends lost 0 bases at V and 1 base at J; junction bases unmatched: 5. Germline-derived CDR1 and CDR2 are SGHRS and YFSETQ. This CDR3 is 17 amino acids long. The CDR3 is CASSLVAGQGNTGELFF. The CDR3 DNA is TGCGCCAGCAGCTTGGTTGCCGGACAGGGGAACACCGGGGAGCTGTTTTTT. Drawing the rest from reference TRBV5-1 and TRBJ2-2, the complete variable domain is KAGVTQTPRYLIKTRGQQVTLSCSPISGHRSVSWYQQTPGQGLQFLFEYFSETQRNKGNFPGRFSGRQFSNSRSEMNVSTLELGDSALYLCASSLVAGQGNTGELFFGEGSRLTVL.

This clone was counted only a few times. This CDR3 is CASSWGDETDTQYF. The CDR3 nucleotides read TGTGCCAGTAGTTGGGGAGATGAAACAGATACGCAGTATTTT. The V and J genes are TRBV19 and TRBJ2-3; tentative D call: TRBD2 (5 bases). V lost 5 bases and J lost 3, with 12 bases in between. The CDR3 spans 14 residues. Germline CDR1 and CDR2: LNHDA and SQIVND (reference sequence).

V usage is TRBV6-2 or TRBV6-3 and J usage is TRBJ1-2; D is ambiguous. The CDR3 runs 16 residues. Trimming left V 0 bases short and J 8 bases short, with 19 bases between. From germline, CDR1 is MNHEY and CDR2 SVGEGT. The CDR3 sequence: CASSYSRSSSGGGYTF. In nucleotides, the CDR3 is TGTGCCAGCAGTTACTCGAGGTCCTCATCCGGAGGGGGCTACACCTTC.

This chain connects TRBV5-1 to TRBJ2-2; TRBD2 is a possible D gene (5 bases). V dropped 0 bases and J dropped 6 bases, with 12 bases sitting between them. This CDR3 is built from 15 residues. The V gene's germline CDR1 is SGHRS and CDR2 YFSETQ. The CDR3 sequence is CASSLESGKSGELFF. CDR3 bases: TGCGCCAGCAGCTTGGAATCGGGGAAATCCGGGGAGCTGTTTTTT.

The rearrangement uses TRBV5-1 and TRBJ1-2; TRBD1 matches 9 bases. The trim removed 2 bases at V and 4 bases at J, leaving 6 bases unmatched. Germline V lookup: CDR1 SGHRS, CDR2 YFSETQ. The CDR3 is 15 residues long. This chain's CDR3 is CASSFGQGIPYGYTF. Here the CDR3 DNA reads TGCGCCAGCAGCTTCGGACAGGGGATTCCCTATGGCTACACCTTC.

The rearrangement uses TRBV7-9 and TRBJ2-5; TRBD1 might be the D (8 bases). The length of the CDR3 is 15 residues. V lost 3 bases and J lost 5, with 16 bases in between. CDR1 is SEHNR and CDR2 is FQNEAQ in the germline V gene (reference sequence). In nucleotides, the CDR3 is TGTGCCAGCAGCTTTCGGACAGGGCGGGAGGAGACCCAGTACTTC. Amino acids: CASSFRTGREETQYF.

This chain uses TRBV29-1 with TRBJ2-1; D is possibly TRBD1 (6 bases). The CDR3 has 13 residues. Per germline, CDR1 SQVTM and CDR2 ANQGSEA. V lost 3 bases and J lost 2, with 8 bases in between. DNA of the CDR3: TGCAGCGTTGATGGGGGCACCTACAATGAGCAGTTCTTC. This translates into CSVDGGTYNEQFF.

V is TRBV28 and J is TRBJ2-1, with D possibly matching TRBD1 (5 bases). In germline, CDR1 is MDHEN, CDR2 SYDVKM. The length of the CDR3 is 16 residues. V gave up 4 bases and J gave up 3 bases, with 16 bases separating them. The CDR3 coding sequence is TGTGCCAGCAGTTCCTATCTTCTGACAGACTACAATGAGCAGTTCTTC. It translates to CASSSYLLTDYNEQFF.

The rearrangement joins TRBV6-5 to TRBJ1-2, with TRBD1 matching 9 bases. The CDR3 sequence is 13 residues long. V shed 5 bases and J 5 bases; nucleotides not matched to a gene: 3. Germline-derived CDR1 and CDR2 are MNHEY and SVGAGI. The DNA of the CDR3 is TGTGCCAGCAGTAGGACAGGGGCATATGGCTACACCTTC. The encoded protein is CASSRTGAYGYTF.

The chain has TRBV28 and TRBJ1-2; TRBD1 matches at 7 bases. The V segment lost 6 bases and the J segment 0 bases; nucleotides outside the gene matches: 10. CDR1 MDHEN and CDR2 SYDVKM come from the germline V gene. This CDR3 has 16 residues. The CDR3 region is CASRYVGQPTNYGYTF. The CDR3 DNA reads as TGTGCCAGCAGATATGTGGGACAGCCCACTAACTATGGCTACACCTTC.

The chain is built from TRBV18 and TRBJ1-4; TRBD1 agrees at 9 bases. Losses at the gene ends were 3 bases for V and 7 bases for J; bases not matched to a gene: 12. The CDR3 runs 17 residues. CDR1 and CDR2 from the germline V gene are KGHSH and LQKENI. Here the CDR3 reads CASSPRITQGAGEKLFF. DNA for the CDR3: TGTGCCAGCTCACCTCGAATAACACAGGGGGCGGGTGAAAAACTGTTTTTT.

The rearrangement links TRBV7-6 to TRBJ1-6; 7 nucleotides agree with TRBD1. Germline V gives CDR1 SGHVS, CDR2 FNYEAQ. V shed 6 bases, J shed 5 bases, and the junction held 13 bases outside the gene matches. This CDR3 spans 17 amino acids. CDR3 loop: CASSSREVGQNNSPLHF. The CDR3 coding sequence is TGTGCCAGCAGTTCCCGTGAAGTGGGACAGAATAATTCACCCCTCCACTTT.

The chain has TRBV19 and TRBJ1-2; no reliable D call. The germline V and J ends were trimmed by 7 bases and 8 bases, with 11 bases remaining between them. This CDR3 spans 11 amino acids. Germline CDR1 and CDR2: LNHDA and SQIVND (reference sequence). The CDR3 reads CASTNTRGYTF. Here the CDR3 DNA reads TGTGCCAGTACGAACACGCGGGGCTACACCTTC.

This clone appeared once. The rearrangement links TRBV28 to TRBJ1-2; D remains ambiguous. V shed 6 bases and J shed 4 bases, with 21 bases lying between them. The CDR3 spans 16 residues. Germline CDR1 and CDR2: MDHEN and SYDVKM. CDR3 bases: TGTGCCAGCAGCCGAATCCGGGAGACGGGTCGCTATGGCTACACCTTC. This codes for CASSRIRETGRYGYTF.

V and J are TRBV29-1 and TRBJ1-1; D gene ambiguous. Trimming removed 3 bases at V and 2 bases at J, with 13 bases between. Germline assignment: CDR1 SQVTM and CDR2 ANQGSEA. CDR3 size: 14 residues. This CDR3 is CSVDLTAGNTEAFF. The CDR3 DNA reads as TGCAGCGTTGACCTCACAGCCGGAAACACTGAAGCTTTCTTT. Drawing the rest from reference TRBV29-1 and TRBJ1-1, the complete variable domain is SAVISQKPSRDICQRGTSLTIQCQVDSQVTMMFWYRQQPGQSLTLIATANQGSEATYESGFVIDKFPISRPNLTFSTLTVSNMSPEDSSIYLCSVDLTAGNTEAFFGQGTRLTVV.

The gene calls are TRBV23-1 and TRBJ2-4; D call uncertain. TRBV23-1 is filed as an ORF, its function uncertain. The CDR3 spans 15 residues. V dropped 0 bases and J dropped 0 bases, with 6 bases sitting between them. For the CDR3, the DNA is TGCGCCAGCAGTCAATCGCGCCTAGCCAAAAACATTCAGTACTTC. Protein: CASSQSRLAKNIQYF.